This T cell receptor (beta chain) is from a study of T-cell memory formation after mild COVID-19. TCRdb used MiXCR to reprocess the 5' RACE reads, holding one entry per CDR3 protein. Of hundreds of thousands of distinct CDR3 sequences listed, 20% are singletons. The CDR3 covers 15 residues. Germline CDR1 and CDR2: MNHEY and SVGAGI. Trimming took 5 bases from V and 3 from J, leaving 15 bases between them. J is TRBJ2-3 and V is TRBV6-5, with D perhaps matching TRBD2 (6 bases). The TCR comes from an adult woman who had mild COVID-19 (a few samples of this study predate the infection). Cell type and time point are not known. Sequenced material: PBMCs or a T cell subset sorted from them (not recorded which). CDR3 sequence: CASSEEGVSTDTQYF. CDR3 nucleotide sequence: TGTGCCAGCAGTGAGGAGGGAGTATCTACAGATACGCAGTATTTT.